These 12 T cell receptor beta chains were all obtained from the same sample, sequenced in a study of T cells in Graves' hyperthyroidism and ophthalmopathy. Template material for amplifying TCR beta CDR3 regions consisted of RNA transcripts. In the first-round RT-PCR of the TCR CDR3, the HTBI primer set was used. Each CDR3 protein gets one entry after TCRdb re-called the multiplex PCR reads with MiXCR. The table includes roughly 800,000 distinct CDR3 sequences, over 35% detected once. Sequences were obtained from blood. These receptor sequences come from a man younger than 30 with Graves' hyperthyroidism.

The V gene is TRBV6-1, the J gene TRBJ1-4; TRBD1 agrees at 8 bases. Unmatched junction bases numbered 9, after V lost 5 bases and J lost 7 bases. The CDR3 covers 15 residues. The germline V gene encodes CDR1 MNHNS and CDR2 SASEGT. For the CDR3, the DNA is TGTGCCAGCAGTTACACAGGACAGGGTACTGAAAAACTGTTTTTT. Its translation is CASSYTGQGTEKLFF.

The CDR3 is CASDRDRMNYGYTF. Written as DNA, the CDR3 is TGTGCCAGCGACCGGGACAGAATGAACTATGGCTACACCTTC. This chain links TRBV2 with TRBJ1-2; 7 nucleotides match TRBD1. The length of the CDR3 is 14 residues. Germline assignment: CDR1 SNHLY and CDR2 FYNNEI. The V gene end was trimmed by 8 bases and the J gene end by 2 bases; junction bases not matched to a gene: 8.

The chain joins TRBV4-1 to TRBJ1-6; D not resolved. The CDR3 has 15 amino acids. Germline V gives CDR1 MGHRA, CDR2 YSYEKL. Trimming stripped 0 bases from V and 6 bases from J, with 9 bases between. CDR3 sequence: CASSQDPRGNSPLHF. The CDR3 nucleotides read TGCGCCAGCAGCCAAGATCCCCGGGGTAATTCACCCCTCCACTTT.

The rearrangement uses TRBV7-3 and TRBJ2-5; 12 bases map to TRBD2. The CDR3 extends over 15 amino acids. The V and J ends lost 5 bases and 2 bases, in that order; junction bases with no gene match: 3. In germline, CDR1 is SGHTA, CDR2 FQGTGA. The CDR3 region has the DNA TGTGCCAGCAGCGGACTAGCGGGAACTCAAGAGACCCAGTACTTC. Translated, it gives CASSGLAGTQETQYF.

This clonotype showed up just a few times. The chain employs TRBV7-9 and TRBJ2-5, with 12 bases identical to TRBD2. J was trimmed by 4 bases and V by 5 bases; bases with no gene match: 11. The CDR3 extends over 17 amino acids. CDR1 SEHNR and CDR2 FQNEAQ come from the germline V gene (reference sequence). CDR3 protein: CASSISLAGGPSETQYF. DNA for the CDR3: TGTGCCAGCAGCATATCTCTAGCGGGAGGGCCCTCAGAGACCCAGTACTTC.

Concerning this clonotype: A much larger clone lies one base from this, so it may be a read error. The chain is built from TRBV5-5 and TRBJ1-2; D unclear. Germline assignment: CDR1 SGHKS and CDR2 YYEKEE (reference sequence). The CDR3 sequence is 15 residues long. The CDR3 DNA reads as TGTGCCAGCAGCGTAGTCGCAGAATTTAACTATGGCTACATCTTC. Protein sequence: CASSVVAEFNYGYIF.

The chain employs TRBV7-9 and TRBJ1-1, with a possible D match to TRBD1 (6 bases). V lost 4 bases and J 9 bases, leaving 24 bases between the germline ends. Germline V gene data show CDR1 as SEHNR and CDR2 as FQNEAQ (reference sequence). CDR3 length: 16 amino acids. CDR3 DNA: TGTGCCAGCAGCTCCGGCCCTTGGGACGGAGGGGGGCAAGCTTTCTTT. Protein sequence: CASSSGPWDGGGQAFF.

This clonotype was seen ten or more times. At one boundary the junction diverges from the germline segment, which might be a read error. This CDR3 is CSASLGQHF. DNA for the CDR3: TGCAGTGCTAGTTTAGGACAACACTTC. J is TRBJ2-7 and V is TRBV20-1, with D possibly TRBD1 on 5 matching bases. The CDR3 spans 9 residues. Per the germline V gene, CDR1 is DFQATT and CDR2 is SNEGSKA (reference sequence).

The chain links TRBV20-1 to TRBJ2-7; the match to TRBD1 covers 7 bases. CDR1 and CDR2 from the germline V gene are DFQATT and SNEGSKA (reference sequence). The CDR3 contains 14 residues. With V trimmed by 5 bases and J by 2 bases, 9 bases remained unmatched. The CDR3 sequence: CSAGRRGGTYEQYF. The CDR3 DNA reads TGCAGTGCTGGACGTAGAGGGGGCACCTACGAGCAGTACTTC.

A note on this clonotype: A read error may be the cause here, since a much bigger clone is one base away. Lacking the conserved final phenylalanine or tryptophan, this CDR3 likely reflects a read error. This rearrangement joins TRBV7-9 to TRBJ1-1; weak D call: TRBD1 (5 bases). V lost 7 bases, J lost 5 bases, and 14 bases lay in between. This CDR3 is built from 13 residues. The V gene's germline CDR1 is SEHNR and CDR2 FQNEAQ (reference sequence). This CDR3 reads CASTPGGVTEAFL. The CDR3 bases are TGTGCCAGCACCCCCGGGGGGGTGACTGAAGCTTTCCTT.

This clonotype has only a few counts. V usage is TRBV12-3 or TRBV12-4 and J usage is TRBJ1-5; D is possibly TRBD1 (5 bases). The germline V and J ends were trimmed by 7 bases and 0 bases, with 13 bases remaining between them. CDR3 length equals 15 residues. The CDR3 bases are TGTGCCAGCACCCGCGGGGGGATTAGCAATCAGCCCCAGCATTTT. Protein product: CASTRGGISNQPQHF.

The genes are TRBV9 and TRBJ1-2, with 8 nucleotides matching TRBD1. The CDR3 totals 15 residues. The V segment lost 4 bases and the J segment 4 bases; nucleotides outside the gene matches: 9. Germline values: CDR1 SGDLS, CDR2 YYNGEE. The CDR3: CASSSRTGRAYGYTF. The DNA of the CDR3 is TGTGCCAGCAGCTCACGGACAGGGAGAGCCTATGGCTACACCTTC.